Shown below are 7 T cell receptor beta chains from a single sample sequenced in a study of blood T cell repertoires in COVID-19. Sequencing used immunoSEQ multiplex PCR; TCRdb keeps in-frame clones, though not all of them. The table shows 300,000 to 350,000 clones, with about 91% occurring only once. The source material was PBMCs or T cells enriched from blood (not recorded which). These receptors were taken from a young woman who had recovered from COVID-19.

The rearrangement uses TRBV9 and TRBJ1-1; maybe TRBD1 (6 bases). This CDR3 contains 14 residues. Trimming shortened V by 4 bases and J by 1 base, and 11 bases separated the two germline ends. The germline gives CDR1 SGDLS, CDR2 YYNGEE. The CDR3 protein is CASSPKGQNTEAFF. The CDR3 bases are TGTGCCAGCAGCCCCAAGGGACAGAACACTGAAGCTTTCTTT.

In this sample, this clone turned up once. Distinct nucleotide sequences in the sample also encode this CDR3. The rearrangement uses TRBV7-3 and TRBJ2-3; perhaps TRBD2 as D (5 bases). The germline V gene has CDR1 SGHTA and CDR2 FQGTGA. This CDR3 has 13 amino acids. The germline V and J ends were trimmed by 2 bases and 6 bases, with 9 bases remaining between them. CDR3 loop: CASSLRERDTQYF. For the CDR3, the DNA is TGTGCCAGCAGCTTACGGGAACGGGATACGCAGTATTTT.

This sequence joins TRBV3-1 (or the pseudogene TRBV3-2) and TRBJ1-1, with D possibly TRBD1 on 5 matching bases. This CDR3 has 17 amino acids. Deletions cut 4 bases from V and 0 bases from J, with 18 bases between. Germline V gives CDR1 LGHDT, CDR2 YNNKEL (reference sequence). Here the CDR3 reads CASSRLRGTGMNTEAFF. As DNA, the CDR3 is TGTGCCAGCAGCCGATTACGAGGTACAGGAATGAACACTGAAGCTTTCTTT.

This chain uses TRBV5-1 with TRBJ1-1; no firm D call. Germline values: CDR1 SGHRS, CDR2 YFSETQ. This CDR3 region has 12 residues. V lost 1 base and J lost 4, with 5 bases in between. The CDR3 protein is CASSLFGTEAFF. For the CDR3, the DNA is TGCGCCAGCAGCTTGTTCGGCACTGAAGCTTTCTTT.

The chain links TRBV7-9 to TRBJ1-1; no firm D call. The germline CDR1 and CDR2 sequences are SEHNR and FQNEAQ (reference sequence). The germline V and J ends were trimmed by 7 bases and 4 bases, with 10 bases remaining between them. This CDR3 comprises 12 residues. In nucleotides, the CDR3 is TGTGCCAGCAACTTCCTAGGCACTGAAGCTTTCTTT. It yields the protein CASNFLGTEAFF.

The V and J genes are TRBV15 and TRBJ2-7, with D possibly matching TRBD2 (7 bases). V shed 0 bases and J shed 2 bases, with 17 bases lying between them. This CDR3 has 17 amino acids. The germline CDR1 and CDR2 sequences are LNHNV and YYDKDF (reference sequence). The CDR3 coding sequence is TGTGCCACCAGCAGAGATCTTGGGGGGGGCGGTGCCTACGAGCAGTACTTC. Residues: CATSRDLGGGGAYEQYF. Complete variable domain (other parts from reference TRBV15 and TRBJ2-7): DAMVIQNPRYQVTQFGKPVTLSCSQTLNHNVMYWYQQKSSQAPKLLFHYYDKDFNNEADTPDNFQSRRPNTSFCFLDIRSPGLGDTAMYLCATSRDLGGGGAYEQYFGPGTRLTVT.

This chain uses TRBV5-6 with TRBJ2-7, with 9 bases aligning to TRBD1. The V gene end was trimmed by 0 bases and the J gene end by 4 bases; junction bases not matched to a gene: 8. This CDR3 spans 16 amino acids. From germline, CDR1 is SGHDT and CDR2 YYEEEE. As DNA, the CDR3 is TGTGCCAGCAGCTTGGCCCCACAGGGGGCAGTTTACGAGCAGTACTTC. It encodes CASSLAPQGAVYEQYF.